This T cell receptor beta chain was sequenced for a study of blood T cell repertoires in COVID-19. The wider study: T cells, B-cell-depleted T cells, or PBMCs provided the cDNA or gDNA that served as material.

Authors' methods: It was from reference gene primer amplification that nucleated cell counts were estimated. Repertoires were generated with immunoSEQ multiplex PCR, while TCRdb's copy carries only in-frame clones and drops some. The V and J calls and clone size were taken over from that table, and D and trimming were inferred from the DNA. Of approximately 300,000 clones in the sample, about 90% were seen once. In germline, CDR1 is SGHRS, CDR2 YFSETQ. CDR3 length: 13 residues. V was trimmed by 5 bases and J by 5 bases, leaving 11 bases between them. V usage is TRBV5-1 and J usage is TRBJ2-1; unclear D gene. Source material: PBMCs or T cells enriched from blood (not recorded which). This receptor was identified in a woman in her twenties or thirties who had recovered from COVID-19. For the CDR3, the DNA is TGCGCCAGCAGAGCCGGTCAGGACAATGAGCAGTTCTTC. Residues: CASRAGQDNEQFF.